The next 5 T cell receptor beta chains were all read from a single sample in a study of shared clonotypes between healthy human individuals. Naive CD8 cells comprised CD45RO-negative, CCR7-positively selected cells, excluding terminally differentiated effector memory CD45RA+ cells. Some clones are missing from TCRdb's copy, which holds only in-frame ones; the method was immunoSEQ multiplex PCR. The sample includes hundreds of thousands of clones, 95% to 97% of them seen just once. The sample consisted of naive CD8+ T cells sorted from blood. These receptors came from a woman aged 30 to 39 in good health.

The V gene is TRBV28, the J gene TRBJ2-1; D may be TRBD1 (6 bases). CDR3 length: 13 residues. Germline V gene lookup returns CDR1 MDHEN and CDR2 SYDVKM. Trimming cost V 3 bases and J 9 bases, with 12 bases left between them. The CDR3 is CASSLGALGEQFF. The CDR3 bases are TGTGCCAGCAGTTTGGGGGCCTTGGGTGAGCAGTTCTTC.

The rearrangement joins TRBV28 to TRBJ2-1, with 10 positions matching TRBD1. The germline gives CDR1 MDHEN, CDR2 SYDVKM. The CDR3 sequence is 16 residues long. V shed 4 bases, J shed 5 bases, and the junction held 8 bases outside the gene matches. The chain's CDR3 is CASSSIPGQGNNEQFF. CDR3 DNA sequence: TGTGCCAGCAGTTCCATCCCGGGACAGGGGAACAATGAGCAGTTCTTC.

J is TRBJ1-2 and V is TRBV2; D unresolved. This CDR3 has 12 amino acids. Trimming removed 8 bases from V and 4 bases from J, with 11 bases in between. The germline V gene encodes CDR1 SNHLY and CDR2 FYNNEI. This CDR3 reads CASLGSGYGYTF. CDR3 bases: TGTGCCAGCCTGGGGTCGGGCTATGGCTACACCTTC.

The sample holds one count of this clone. This sequence joins TRBV4-1 and TRBJ2-3; tentatively, D is TRBD2 (6 bases). Germline CDR1 reads MGHRA; CDR2 reads YSYEKL. This CDR3 comprises 15 residues. Deletions cut 0 bases from V and 1 base from J, with 8 bases between. CDR3 nucleotide sequence: TGCGCCAGCAGCCAAGATCCTAGCGGCACAGATACGCAGTATTTT. Protein: CASSQDPSGTDTQYF.

A single count supports this clone. V and J are TRBV19 and TRBJ2-1, with 7 positions matching TRBD1. The CDR3 runs to 16 residues. The V segment lost 7 bases and the J segment 0 bases; nucleotides outside the gene matches: 9. Germline V lookup: CDR1 LNHDA, CDR2 SQIVND (reference sequence). The CDR3 region has the DNA TGTGCCAGTAACAGTCCAGACAGGGCCTCCTACAATGAGCAGTTCTTC. As protein: CASNSPDRASYNEQFF.